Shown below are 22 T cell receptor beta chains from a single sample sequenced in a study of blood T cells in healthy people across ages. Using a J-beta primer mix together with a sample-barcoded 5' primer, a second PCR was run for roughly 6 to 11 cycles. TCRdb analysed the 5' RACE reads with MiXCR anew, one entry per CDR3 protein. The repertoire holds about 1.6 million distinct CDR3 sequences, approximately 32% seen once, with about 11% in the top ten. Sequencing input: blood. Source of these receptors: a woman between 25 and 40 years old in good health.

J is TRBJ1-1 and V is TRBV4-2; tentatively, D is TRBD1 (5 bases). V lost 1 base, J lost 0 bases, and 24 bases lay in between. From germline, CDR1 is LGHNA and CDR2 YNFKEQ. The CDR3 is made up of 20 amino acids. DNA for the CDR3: TGTGCCAGCAGCCAAGGTATAGGGGCGGGGGGTAGGCGTGTGAACACTGAAGCTTTCTTT. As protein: CASSQGIGAGGRRVNTEAFF.

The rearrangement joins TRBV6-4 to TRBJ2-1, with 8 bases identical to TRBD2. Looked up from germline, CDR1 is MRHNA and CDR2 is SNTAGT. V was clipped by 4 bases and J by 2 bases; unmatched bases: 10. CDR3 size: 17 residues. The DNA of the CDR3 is TGTGCCAGCAGTGTACGGCCGTTAGCGGGAACCTACAATGAGCAGTTCTTC. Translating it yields CASSVRPLAGTYNEQFF.

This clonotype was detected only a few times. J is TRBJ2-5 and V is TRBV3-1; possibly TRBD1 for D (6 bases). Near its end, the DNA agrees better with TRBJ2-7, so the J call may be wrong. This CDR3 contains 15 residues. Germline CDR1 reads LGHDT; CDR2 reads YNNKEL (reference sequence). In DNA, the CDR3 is TGTGCCAGCAGCCAACCACAGGGAACCACCTACGAGCAGTACTTC. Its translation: CASSQPQGTTYEQYF.

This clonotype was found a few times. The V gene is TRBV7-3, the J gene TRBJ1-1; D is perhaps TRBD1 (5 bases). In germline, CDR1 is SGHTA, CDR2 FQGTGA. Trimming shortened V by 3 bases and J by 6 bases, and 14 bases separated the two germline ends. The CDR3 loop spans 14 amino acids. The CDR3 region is CASSLSGGGAEAFF. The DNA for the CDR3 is TGTGCCAGCAGCTTGAGCGGGGGGGGTGCTGAAGCTTTCTTT.

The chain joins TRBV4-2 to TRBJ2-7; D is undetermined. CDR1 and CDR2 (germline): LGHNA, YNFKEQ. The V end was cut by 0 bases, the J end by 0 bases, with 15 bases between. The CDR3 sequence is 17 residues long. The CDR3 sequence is CASSQDQLAHSSYEQYF. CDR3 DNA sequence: TGTGCCAGCAGCCAAGATCAATTAGCCCATAGCTCCTACGAGCAGTACTTC.

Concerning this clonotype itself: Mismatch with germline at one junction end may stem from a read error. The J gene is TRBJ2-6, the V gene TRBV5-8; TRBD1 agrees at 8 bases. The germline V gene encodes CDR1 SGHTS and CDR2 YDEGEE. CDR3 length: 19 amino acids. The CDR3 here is CASSLEGTGRSSGANVLTF. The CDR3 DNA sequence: TGTGCCAGTAGCTTGGAAGGGACAGGCAGGAGCTCTGGGGCCAACGTCCTGACTTTC.

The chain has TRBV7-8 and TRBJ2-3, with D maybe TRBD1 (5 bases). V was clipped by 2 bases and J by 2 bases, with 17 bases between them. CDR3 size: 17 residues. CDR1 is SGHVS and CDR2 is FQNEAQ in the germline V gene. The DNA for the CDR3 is TGTGCCAGCAGCTTAAGTAGGGGCGGACCCGTCACAGATACGCAGTATTTT. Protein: CASSLSRGGPVTDTQYF.

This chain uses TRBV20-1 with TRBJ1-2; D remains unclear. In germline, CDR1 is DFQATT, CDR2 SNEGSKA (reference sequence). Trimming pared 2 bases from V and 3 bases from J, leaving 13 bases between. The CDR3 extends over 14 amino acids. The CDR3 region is CSARFTRWDYGYTF. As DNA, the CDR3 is TGCAGTGCTAGATTTACGCGATGGGACTATGGCTACACCTTC.

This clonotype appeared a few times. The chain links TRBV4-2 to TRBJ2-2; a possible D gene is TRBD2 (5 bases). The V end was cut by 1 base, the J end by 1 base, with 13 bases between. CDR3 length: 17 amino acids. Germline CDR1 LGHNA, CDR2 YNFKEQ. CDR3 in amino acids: CASSQVSIARNTGELFF. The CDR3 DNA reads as TGTGCCAGCAGCCAAGTTAGTATAGCGAGGAACACCGGGGAGCTGTTTTTT.

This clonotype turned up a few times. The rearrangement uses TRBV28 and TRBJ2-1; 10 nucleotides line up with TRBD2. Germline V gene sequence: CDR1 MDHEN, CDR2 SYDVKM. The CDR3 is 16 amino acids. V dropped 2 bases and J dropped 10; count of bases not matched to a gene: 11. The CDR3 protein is CASSLVLAGSLVEQFF. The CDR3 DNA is TGTGCCAGCAGTTTAGTACTAGCGGGGTCTCTAGTCGAGCAGTTCTTC.

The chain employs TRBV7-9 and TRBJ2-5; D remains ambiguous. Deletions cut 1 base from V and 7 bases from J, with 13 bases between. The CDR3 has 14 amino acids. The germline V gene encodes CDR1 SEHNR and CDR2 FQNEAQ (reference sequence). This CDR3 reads CASSLVAPWGTQYF. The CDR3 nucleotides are TGTGCCAGCAGCTTAGTAGCTCCATGGGGGACCCAGTACTTC.

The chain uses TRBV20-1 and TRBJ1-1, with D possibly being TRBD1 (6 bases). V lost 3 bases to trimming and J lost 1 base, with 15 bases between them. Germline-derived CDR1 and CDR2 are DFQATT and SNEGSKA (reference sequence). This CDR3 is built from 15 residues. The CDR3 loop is CSASVWTAKNTEAFF. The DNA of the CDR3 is TGCAGTGCTAGTGTGTGGACAGCTAAGAACACTGAAGCTTTCTTT.

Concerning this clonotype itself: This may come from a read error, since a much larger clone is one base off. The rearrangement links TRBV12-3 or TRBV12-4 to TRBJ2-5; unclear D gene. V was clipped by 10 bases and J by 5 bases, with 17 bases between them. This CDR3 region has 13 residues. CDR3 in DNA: TGTGCCAACAGCCTTTTGGGCCGGGAGACCCAGTACTTC. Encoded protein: CANSLLGRETQYF.

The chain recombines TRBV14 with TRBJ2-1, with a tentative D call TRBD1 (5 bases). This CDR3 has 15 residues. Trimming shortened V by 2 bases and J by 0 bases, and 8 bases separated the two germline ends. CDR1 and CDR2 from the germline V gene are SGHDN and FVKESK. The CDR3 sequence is CASSQYRSSYNEQFF. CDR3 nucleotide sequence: TGTGCCAGCAGCCAATACAGGAGCTCCTACAATGAGCAGTTCTTC.

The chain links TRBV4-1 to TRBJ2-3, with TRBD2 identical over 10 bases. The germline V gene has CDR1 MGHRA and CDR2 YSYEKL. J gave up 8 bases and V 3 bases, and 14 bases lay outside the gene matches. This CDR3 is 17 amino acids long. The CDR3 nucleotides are TGCGCCAGCAGCCAGAGGGAGATAAGCGGGGGGGCAACTACGCAGTATTTT. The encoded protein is CASSQREISGGATTQYF.

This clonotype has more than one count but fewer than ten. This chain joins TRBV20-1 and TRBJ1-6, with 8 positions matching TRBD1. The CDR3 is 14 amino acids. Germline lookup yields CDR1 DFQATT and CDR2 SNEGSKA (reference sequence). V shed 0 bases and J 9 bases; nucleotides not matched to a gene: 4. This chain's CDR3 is CSARDGQGPSPLHF. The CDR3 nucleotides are TGCAGTGCTAGAGATGGACAGGGTCCTTCACCCCTCCACTTT.

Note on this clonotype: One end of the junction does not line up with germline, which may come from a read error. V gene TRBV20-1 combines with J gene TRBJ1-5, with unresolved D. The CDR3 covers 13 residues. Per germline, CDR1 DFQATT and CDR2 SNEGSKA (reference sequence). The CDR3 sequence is CSARVGPPEPQHF. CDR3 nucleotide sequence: TGCAGTGCGAGAGTAGGGCCACCAGAGCCCCAGCATTTT.

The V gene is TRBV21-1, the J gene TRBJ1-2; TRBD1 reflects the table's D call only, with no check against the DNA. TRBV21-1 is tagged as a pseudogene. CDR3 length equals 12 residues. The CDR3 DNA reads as TGTGCCAGCCGCAGGGGGCTGGGAGGCTACACCTTC. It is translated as CASRRGLGGYTF.

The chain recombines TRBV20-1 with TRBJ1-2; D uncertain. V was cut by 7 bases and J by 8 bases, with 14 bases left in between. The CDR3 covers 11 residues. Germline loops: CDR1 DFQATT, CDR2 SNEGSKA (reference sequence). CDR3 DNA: TGCAGTGTCTTATCCGGGTGGGGCTACACCTTC. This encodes CSVLSGWGYTF.

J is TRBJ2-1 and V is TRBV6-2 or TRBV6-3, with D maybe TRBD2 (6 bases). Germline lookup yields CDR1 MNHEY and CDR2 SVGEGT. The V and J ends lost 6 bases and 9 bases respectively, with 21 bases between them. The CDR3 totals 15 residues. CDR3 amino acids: CASSPRLEGRGEQFF. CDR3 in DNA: TGTGCCAGCAGCCCTAGACTAGAGGGTAGGGGTGAGCAGTTCTTC.

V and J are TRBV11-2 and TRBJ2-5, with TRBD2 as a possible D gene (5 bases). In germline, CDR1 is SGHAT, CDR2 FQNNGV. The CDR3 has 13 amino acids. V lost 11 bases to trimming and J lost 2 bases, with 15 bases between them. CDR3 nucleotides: TGTGCCGGCGACGAGGGTGTACAAGAGACCCAGTACTTC. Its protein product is CAGDEGVQETQYF.

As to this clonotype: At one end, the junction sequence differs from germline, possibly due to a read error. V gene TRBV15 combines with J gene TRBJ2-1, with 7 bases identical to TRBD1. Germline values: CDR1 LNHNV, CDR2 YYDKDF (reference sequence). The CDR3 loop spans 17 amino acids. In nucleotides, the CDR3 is TGTACCACCAGCAGAACCCTAGGGACAGTTTTAGGGAATGGGCAGTTCTTC. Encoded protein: CTTSRTLGTVLGNGQFF.